The sequence of this T cell receptor (beta chain) was determined in a study of T-cell memory formation after mild COVID-19 listed by TCRdb under 2021. For context, the study as a whole: TCR sequence clusters from the two donors were largely donor specific. Two young, previously healthy adult volunteers made up the cohort, one male and one female. T-cell clones expanding and contracting after mild COVID-19 in two donors were tracked by longitudinal TCRalpha and TCRbeta repertoire sequencing. What the work shows at the level of the full study, not this receptor alone: Contracting CD4+ clones turned up mainly in the CM and EM memory subsets, whereas EMRA was where CD8+ clones were enriched. SARS-CoV-2 specificity of the second-wave clones peaking on day 37 was not confirmed. Only two mild cases were covered in the study, and larger cohorts including severe cases with pre-infection samples were considered necessary. Some responding clones were detected in pre-infection memory, which suggested that pre-existing cross-reactive memory T cells had joined the SARS-CoV-2 response. Balanced CD4/CD8 phenotypes were observed for clones contracting from day 15 to 85, whereas a bias towards CD4+ was observed for a second wave of clones expanding from day 15 to 37.

With respect to this clonotype: Its antigen is not yet known. No per-base quality is available; no much larger clone lies one base away.

PBMCs were isolated by Ficoll-Paque density gradient centrifugation. V is trimmed back by 2 bases and J by 0 bases, and the junction contains 2 bases that no gene match accounts for. The CDR3 sequence holds 15 residues, the cysteine and phenylalanine included. Solely the CDR3 DNA is kept, with 45 bases framed from the first base. CDR1 MNHEY and CDR2 SVGAGI are derived from the germline V gene. The instrument given in TCRdb is Illumina NovaSeq 6000. cDNA libraries for TCRalpha and TCRbeta were prepared by 5'RACE using constant-segment primers, with sample barcodes and unique molecular identifiers added. RNA was extracted from every sample with Trizol reagent. Library amplification was performed in two PCR steps, and a second sample barcode and Illumina TruSeq adapters were introduced in the second step. Sequencing of libraries was performed on an Illumina NovaSeq with 2 x 150 bp paired-end reads. The original pipeline was this. Reads were demultiplexed and collapsed into UMI-guided consensus sequences with migec v1.2.7. Using mixcr v2.1.11, UMI consensuses were aligned to TRA and TRB V and J templates and then assembled into clonotypes. A clonotype was counted as expanded or contracted only if both edgeR and NoisET called the change significant, with noise models trained on biological replicates. edgeR calls used a false discovery rate-adjusted p below 0.01 and a log2 fold-change threshold of 1. As an exploratory analysis of dynamics, max-normalized trajectories of the 1000 most abundant clonotypes were examined with PCA combined with hierarchical clustering. Separately sequenced CD4+ and CD8+ repertoires were used to assign a CD4 or CD8 phenotype to each responding clone. The public reads were quality trimmed at Q25 with fastp and then assembled into clones with MiXCR by TCRdb, keeping productive beta chains. A single entry per CDR3 protein holds the most common genes and DNA from its merged rows. Clone size and V and J calls follow TCRdb, not the original study. This sample is represented by 350,000 to 550,000 distinct CDR3 sequences; 15% to 20% of them were singletons. About 22% of the sample is taken by the ten largest.

This receptor chain uses TRBV6-5 and TRBJ1-1; TRBD1 agrees with 8 junctional bases. The sequence was obtained from a man between 18 and 29 years old who had mild COVID-19 (a few samples of this study predate the infection). The sample titles of this study are shuffled in the database, so cell type and time point are left out; the donor was told from shared clones. The sample taken for sequencing was PBMCs or a T cell subset sorted from them (not recorded which). Here the CDR3 is given as CASSYQGAVNTEAFF. The DNA sequence reads TGTGCCAGCAGTTACCAGGGGGCCGTGAACACTGAAGCTTTCTTT.